Below are 5 T cell receptor beta chains sequenced from a single sample in a study of cytomegalovirus exposure and HLA in healthy donors. PCR amplification relied on 60 Vbeta primers (plus 13 Jbeta primers). The method was immunoSEQ multiplex PCR; TCRdb's version includes in-frame clones alone and lacks a portion of them. The data hold over 100,000 clones, with 65% to 80% observed a single time. The sample was PBMCs. The source is a middle-aged man in good health and CMV-seropositive.

The J gene is TRBJ1-4, the V gene TRBV7-8; 9 nucleotides agree with TRBD1. The J segment lost 8 bases and the V segment lost 4 bases, leaving 11 bases of the junction unmatched. The CDR3 has 16 residues. Germline CDR1 SGHVS, CDR2 FQNEAQ. CDR3 residues: CASSSPQRTGEEKLFF. In nucleotides, the CDR3 is TGTGCCAGCAGCTCCCCGCAGAGGACAGGGGAAGAAAAACTGTTTTTT.

The chain combines TRBV7-3 with TRBJ2-1; D perhaps matches TRBD1 (5 bases). The CDR3 runs 15 residues. CDR1 and CDR2 (germline): SGHTA, FQGTGA. Trimming left V 1 base short and J 3 bases short, with 10 bases between. This CDR3 is CASSLIGQGYNEQFF. The CDR3 DNA is TGTGCCAGCAGCTTAATCGGGCAGGGCTACAATGAGCAGTTCTTC.

This sequence joins TRBV6-6 and TRBJ1-2, with 7 bases identical to TRBD1. Germline V CDR1 and CDR2: MNHNY, SVGAGI (reference sequence). V trimming: 2 bases; J trimming: 4 bases; junction bases outside the gene matches: 4. The CDR3 extends over 14 amino acids. CDR3 protein: CASSYARGAYGYTF. The CDR3 DNA sequence: TGTGCCAGCAGTTACGCCAGGGGGGCCTATGGCTACACCTTC.

The V call is TRBV6-4, the J call TRBJ2-3; 8 bases align to TRBD1. Germline V gives CDR1 MRHNA, CDR2 SNTAGT. V was pared by 7 bases and J by 0 bases, with 3 bases of the junction left unmatched. The CDR3 totals 14 residues. The CDR3 region has the DNA TGTGCCAGCAAGGACAGGGCTAGCACAGATACGCAGTATTTT. Residues: CASKDRASTDTQYF.

This clone was seen a few times. The V and J genes are TRBV4-1 and TRBJ1-1; TRBD1 agrees at 10 bases. Per germline, CDR1 MGHRA and CDR2 YSYEKL. V gave up 8 bases and J gave up 0 bases; unmatched junction bases: 9. CDR3 length: 16 residues. CDR3 amino acids: CASAKGQGSLNTEAFF. CDR3 nucleotide sequence: TGCGCCAGCGCCAAGGGACAGGGGAGTTTGAACACTGAAGCTTTCTTT.